The 17 T cell receptor beta chains given below trace back to one sample, sequenced in a study of response to subunit inactivated influenza vaccine. TCRdb reprocessed the RT-PCR reads via MiXCR and lists one record per CDR3 protein. The sample has about 480,000 distinct CDR3 sequences, about a tenth seen once. The sequencing here drew on PBMCs from blood, taken more than 35 days after vaccination. The receptors shown here come from a man aged 50 or older who received an inactivated influenza vaccine.

The sample holds a few counts of this clonotype. CDR3 nucleotides: TGTGCCAGCAGTTTCGGCTCTAGCGATCGGGGAGAGACCCAGTACTTC. Amino acid sequence: CASSFGSSDRGETQYF. The rearrangement links TRBV12-3 or TRBV12-4 to TRBJ2-5; a possible D gene is TRBD2 (6 bases). V lost 3 bases and J 4 bases, leaving 18 bases between the germline ends. This CDR3 has 16 residues.

The gene calls are TRBV3-1 and TRBJ2-5; TRBD2 matches 9 bases. V was pared by 2 bases and J by 2 bases, with 6 bases of the junction left unmatched. In germline, CDR1 is LGHDT, CDR2 YNNKEL (reference sequence). There are 16 residues in the CDR3. The DNA for the CDR3 is TGTGCCAGCAGCCAAACGGCTAGCGGGGTACAAGAGACCCAGTACTTC. Amino acid sequence: CASSQTASGVQETQYF.

This clonotype was seen more than once but under ten times. The V and J genes are TRBV5-1 and TRBJ2-1; D perhaps matches TRBD1 (5 bases). The CDR3 sequence is 14 residues long. V lost 2 bases and J lost 11, with 17 bases in between. Germline V gene sequence: CDR1 SGHRS, CDR2 YFSETQ. The CDR3 DNA sequence: TGCGCCAGCAGCTTTAACCCGGATCGACAGCAGCAGTTCTTC. Translation gives CASSFNPDRQQQFF.

This clonotype was observed a handful of times. V is TRBV11-2 and J is TRBJ1-4; D gene uncertain. The CDR3 runs 15 residues. Trimming took 5 bases from V and 4 from J, leaving 14 bases between them. Germline V CDR1 and CDR2: SGHAT, FQNNGV. The DNA for the CDR3 is TGTGCCAGCAGCCCCGACCCGAGGAGTAATGAAAAACTGTTTTTT. Translated, it gives CASSPDPRSNEKLFF.

V and J are TRBV7-2 and TRBJ2-5; 14 bases are a match to TRBD2. Germline V gene lookup returns CDR1 SGHTA and CDR2 FQGNSA. With 4 bases clipped from V and 5 bases from J, the junction kept 9 bases outside the gene matches. The CDR3 consists of 17 residues. The chain's CDR3 is CASSSGLAGGGKETQYF. The CDR3 DNA follows: TGTGCCAGCAGCTCCGGACTAGCGGGGGGTGGGAAGGAGACCCAGTACTTC.

This clonotype was recorded a few times. The J gene is TRBJ1-6, the V gene TRBV6-5; unclear D gene. CDR3 length equals 18 residues. The V gene's germline CDR1 is MNHEY and CDR2 SVGAGI. V shed 2 bases and J shed 0 bases, with 14 bases lying between them. For the CDR3, the DNA is TGTGCCAGCAGTTACCATGTGCGGAAACGCTCCTATAATTCACCCCTCCACTTT. It encodes CASSYHVRKRSYNSPLHF.

CDR3 in DNA: TGTGCCAGCAGTACACTAGGGGGACTAGCGGGGGACGGAGCCAAAAACATTCAGTACTTC. This codes for CASSTLGGLAGDGAKNIQYF. The chain employs TRBV6-2 or TRBV6-3 and TRBJ2-4, with 14 bases that match TRBD2. This CDR3 has 20 amino acids. V lost 5 bases to trimming and J lost 0 bases; unmatched junction nucleotides: 12. Germline V CDR1 and CDR2: MNHEY, SVGEGT.

In its sample, this clonotype was seen many times. The chain joins TRBV20-1 to TRBJ2-2; 9 nucleotides agree with TRBD2. This CDR3 contains 14 residues. Germline V lookup: CDR1 DFQATT, CDR2 SNEGSKA (reference sequence). V trimming: 6 bases; J trimming: 7 bases; junction bases outside the gene matches: 9. The CDR3 nucleotides are TGCAGTGCACCGACTAGCGGACGCGGCGGGGAGCTGTTTTTT. Translated: CSAPTSGRGGELFF.

The sample holds a few counts of this clonotype. The CDR3 sequence is CASSLDREKLFF. In nucleotides, the CDR3 is TGTGCCAGCAGCTTAGACAGAGAAAAACTGTTTTTT. The V gene is TRBV7-9, the J gene TRBJ1-4; no clear D. Germline loops: CDR1 SEHNR, CDR2 FQNEAQ (reference sequence). This CDR3 is built from 12 residues. V was trimmed by 1 base and J by 8 bases, leaving 5 bases between them.

This clonotype was counted a few times. The V and J genes are TRBV12-3 or TRBV12-4 and TRBJ1-1; weak D call: TRBD1 (5 bases). CDR3 length equals 13 residues. The V and J ends lost 5 bases and 4 bases respectively, with 11 bases between them. The DNA for the CDR3 is TGTGCCAGCAGTCTCAGGGCCCTCACTGAAGCTTTCTTT. The encoded protein is CASSLRALTEAFF.

The chain is built from TRBV6-1 and TRBJ2-7; 14 bases line up with TRBD2. This CDR3 spans 14 amino acids. Germline CDR1 MNHNS, CDR2 SASEGT. V was pared by 8 bases and J by 0 bases, with 0 bases of the junction left unmatched. The DNA for the CDR3 is TGTGCCAGCGGGACTAGCGGGAGCTCCTACGAGCAGTACTTC. Its translation: CASGTSGSSYEQYF.

The V call is TRBV10-3, the J call TRBJ2-2; 10 nucleotides align to TRBD1. V was clipped by 0 bases and J by 5 bases; unmatched bases: 0. Per germline, CDR1 ENHRY and CDR2 SYGVKD. CDR3 length: 15 residues. CDR3 amino acids: CAISESGQGTGELFF. DNA for the CDR3: TGTGCCATCAGTGAGTCGGGACAGGGGACCGGGGAGCTGTTTTTT.

The V and J genes are TRBV20-1 and TRBJ1-1, with D perhaps TRBD1 (5 bases). This CDR3 has 15 residues. Per the germline V gene, CDR1 is DFQATT and CDR2 is SNEGSKA (reference sequence). Trimming took off 1 base at V and 0 bases at J, with 12 bases between the two ends. The CDR3 nucleotides read TGCAGTGCTAGAGCCGGGACTAGGATGAACACTGAAGCTTTCTTT. As protein: CSARAGTRMNTEAFF.

This clonotype has just a few counts. CDR3 residues: CASSQGLGSSYEQYF. The CDR3 nucleotides are TGTGCCAGCAGCCAAGGGCTGGGTAGCTCCTACGAGCAGTACTTC. The rearrangement links TRBV4-2 to TRBJ2-7; no clear D gene. CDR3 length: 15 residues. Germline-derived CDR1 and CDR2 are LGHNA and YNFKEQ. With 1 base removed from V and 0 bases from J, the gap between germline ends came to 10 bases.

The chain has TRBV5-1 and TRBJ2-5; 10 bases agree with TRBD2. The CDR3 is made up of 14 amino acids. Germline-derived CDR1 and CDR2 are SGHRS and YFSETQ. V shed 2 bases and J 4 bases; nucleotides not matched to a gene: 2. The CDR3 loop reads CASSLTSGTETQYF. The CDR3 coding sequence is TGCGCCAGCAGCTTAACTAGCGGGACAGAGACCCAGTACTTC.

The table lists this clonotype with many counts. The chain employs TRBV28 and TRBJ2-7, with D perhaps being TRBD1 or TRBD2 (5 bases each). Deletions cut 8 bases from V and 3 bases from J, with 23 bases between. The V gene's germline CDR1 is MDHEN and CDR2 SYDVKM. The length of the CDR3 is 16 residues. The CDR3 here is CASPFGAEPFFYEQYF. In DNA, the CDR3 is TGTGCCAGCCCTTTCGGGGCAGAACCCTTTTTCTACGAGCAGTACTTC.

The sample holds a few counts of this clonotype. CDR3 sequence (DNA): TGTGCCAGCAGTCATCTACGGGGAAAACTGTTTTTT. Translated: CASSHLRGKLFF. J is TRBJ1-4 and V is TRBV6-6, with no clear D. The germline V gene encodes CDR1 MNHNY and CDR2 SVGAGI (reference sequence). The V and J ends lost 5 bases and 10 bases respectively, with 11 bases between them. CDR3 length equals 12 residues.